This T cell receptor beta chain was profiled in a study of cytomegalovirus exposure and HLA in healthy donors. Whole-study findings and limits: A later analysis reportedly found fewer N-insertions in an Asian-associated ancestry cluster than the approximately 670-donor mean.

Of note for this clone: Its antigen is currently unknown.

The PCR contained 60 Vbeta and 13 Jbeta primers. Produced via immunoSEQ multiplex PCR; TCRdb's table is partial and in-frame only. The sample lists 95,000 to 150,000 clones, around 73% occurring once. Germline V gene sequence: CDR1 MGHDK, CDR2 SYGVNS. Trimming pared 10 bases from V and 2 bases from J, leaving 11 bases between. The CDR3 is 13 amino acids. Sequencing used PBMCs. This receptor was obtained from a woman aged 40 to 55 in good health and CMV-seropositive. V usage is TRBV25-1 and J usage is TRBJ2-2; D not certain. The CDR3 nucleotides are TGTGCCACCTCGGTAAAAAACACCGGGGAGCTGTTTTTT. This encodes CATSVKNTGELFF.